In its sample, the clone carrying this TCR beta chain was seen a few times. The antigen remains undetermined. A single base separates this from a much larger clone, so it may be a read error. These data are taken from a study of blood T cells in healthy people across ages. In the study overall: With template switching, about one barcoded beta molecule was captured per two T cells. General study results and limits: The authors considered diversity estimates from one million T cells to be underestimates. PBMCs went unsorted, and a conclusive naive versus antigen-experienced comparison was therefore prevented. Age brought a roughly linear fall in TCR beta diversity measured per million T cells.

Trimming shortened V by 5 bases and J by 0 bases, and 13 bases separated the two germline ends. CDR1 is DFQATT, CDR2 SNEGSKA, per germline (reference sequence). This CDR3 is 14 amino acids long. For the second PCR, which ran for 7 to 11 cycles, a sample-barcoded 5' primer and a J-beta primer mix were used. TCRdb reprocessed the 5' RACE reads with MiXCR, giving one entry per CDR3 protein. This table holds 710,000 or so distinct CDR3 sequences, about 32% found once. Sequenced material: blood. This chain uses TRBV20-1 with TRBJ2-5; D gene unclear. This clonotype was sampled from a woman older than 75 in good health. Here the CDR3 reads CSAGVAPYQETQYF. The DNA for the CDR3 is TGCAGTGCTGGAGTGGCCCCGTACCAAGAGACCCAGTACTTC.